The entry below gives a single TCR beta chain sequence along with its context. Its antigen is currently unknown. Germline loops: CDR1 SGHNT, CDR2 YYREEE (reference sequence). The CDR3 contains 15 residues. V lost 0 bases, J lost 4 bases, and 13 bases lay in between. This sample stems from a study of shared clonotypes between healthy human individuals. About the study: Donor ages ranged 18 to 49 years: a couple of women, a few men. Study-level points and caveats: Researchers found naive subsets generally carried larger estimated richness than memory subsets. With a few donors compared, 4.5% to 6.5% of naive CD4 clonotypes were shared.

Genomic DNA belonging to each subset was distributed in equal measure over several immunoSEQ plates. Sequencing was performed with immunoSEQ multiplex PCR; in TCRdb, only in-frame clones are kept and a portion is missing. The sample contains some 2,500,000 clones, approximately 90% of which appear only once. Sequences were obtained from naive CD4+ T cells from PBMCs. Sample subset: CD45RA+ positively selected. The rearrangement links TRBV5-4 to TRBJ1-2, with D uncertain. This clonotype was obtained from a man aged 18 to 35 in good health. Some clones in this sample may be carry-over from other donors' samples. CDR3 DNA: TGTGCCAGCAGCTTGGGGGAGGGCAGGATCTATGGCTACACCTTC. Protein product: CASSLGEGRIYGYTF.